These 24 T cell receptor beta chains originate from one sample sequenced in a study of metastatic and nonmetastatic thyroid tumors (dated by TCRdb to 2018 to 2020). Receptor amplification or capture employed PCR. The instrument given in TCRdb is Illumina HiSeq 4000. TCRdb's own reprocessing of the public reads used fastp at Q25 and MiXCR and kept productive beta chains. The sample includes about 33,000 clones, with more than 15% observed a single time. Jointly, the top ten make up approximately 4.8% of the sample. No treatment had been received by any patient before thyroid surgery. Sequencing was carried out using blood. These receptors came from a female donor with papillary thyroid cancer or a benign thyroid nodule (not recorded which). Some clones in this sample may be carry-over from other donors' samples.

On this clone: Germline is not matched at one junction end, which may reflect a read error. The gene calls are TRBV5-1 and TRBJ2-7; TRBD1 or TRBD2 may be the D gene (5 bases each). Germline V gene lookup returns CDR1 SGHRS and CDR2 YFSETQ. This CDR3 has 15 amino acids. CDR3 coding DNA: TGCGGCAGCAGCTTGGCCGGAAGGGACCTATCCGATCAGTACTTC. It encodes CGSSLAGRDLSDQYF.

This clone is medium-sized in the sample. The CDR3, as DNA: TGTGCCAGCAGTTTCTCCGGGACTAGCGGGGGTACGCAGTATTTT. It is translated as CASSFSGTSGGTQYF. The chain has TRBV6-5 and TRBJ2-3; 14 nucleotides match TRBD2. Germline V lookup: CDR1 MNHEY, CDR2 SVGAGI. The V gene end was trimmed by 4 bases and the J gene end by 8 bases; junction bases not matched to a gene: 5. The CDR3 loop spans 15 amino acids.

At least ten counts were recorded for this clone. This chain connects TRBV5-1 to TRBJ2-7; weak D call: TRBD2 (6 bases). Germline assignment: CDR1 SGHRS and CDR2 YFSETQ. This CDR3 region has 13 residues. V was trimmed by 5 bases and J by 0 bases, leaving 9 bases between them. The CDR3 loop is CASSGGSSYEQYF. CDR3 nucleotide sequence: TGCGCCAGCAGTGGGGGGAGCTCCTACGAGCAGTACTTC.

This rearrangement joins TRBV20-1 to TRBJ2-1; the D call may be TRBD1 or TRBD2 (5 bases each). Trimming stripped 5 bases from V and 10 bases from J, with 21 bases between. CDR1 is DFQATT, CDR2 SNEGSKA, per germline (reference sequence). The CDR3 extends over 14 amino acids. In DNA, the CDR3 is TGCAGTGCTCGACAACCAGGTCCCGAGGGGGAGCAGTTCTTC. Translated: CSARQPGPEGEQFF.

About this clone: A read error may produce the germline difference seen at one junction end. The chain uses TRBV7-3 and TRBJ2-2, with 8 bases aligning to TRBD2. The CDR3 length is 17 residues. CDR1 SGHTA and CDR2 FQGTGA come from the germline V gene. The CDR3, as DNA: TGTGCCAGCAGCCTTATCGGGAGGGCCGGGAACACCGTGGAGCTGTTTTTT. Translating gives CASSLIGRAGNTVELFF.

This clone was detected ten times or more. Additional DNA sequences in this sample encode the identical CDR3. This rearrangement joins TRBV5-1 to TRBJ1-5; D is ambiguous. Germline-derived CDR1 and CDR2 are SGHRS and YFSETQ. V was shortened by 0 bases and J by 4 bases, with 5 bases between the two germline ends. This CDR3 region has 13 residues. CDR3 residues: CASSLGPNQPQHF. The CDR3 DNA sequence: TGCGCCAGCAGCTTGGGACCGAATCAGCCCCAGCATTTT. The full variable domain, in which reference TRBV5-1 and TRBJ1-5 provide the parts outside the CDR3, is KAGVTQTPRYLIKTRGQQVTLSCSPISGHRSVSWYQQTPGQGLQFLFEYFSETQRNKGNFPGRFSGRQFSNSRSEMNVSTLELGDSALYLCASSLGPNQPQHFGDGTRLSIL.

This clone has at least ten counts. The chain joins TRBV5-1 to TRBJ2-5; TRBD2 matches 8 bases. The CDR3 runs to 15 residues. With V trimmed by 0 bases and J by 3 bases, 4 bases remained unmatched. Germline lookup yields CDR1 SGHRS and CDR2 YFSETQ. CDR3: CASSLDPGLEETQYF. The CDR3 DNA is TGCGCCAGCAGCTTGGATCCGGGACTAGAAGAGACCCAGTACTTC.

This clone has ten or more counts. The V and J genes are TRBV5-1 and TRBJ1-1; D is uncertain. This CDR3 region has 15 residues. Trimming shortened V by 4 bases and J by 1 base, and 14 bases separated the two germline ends. Germline loops: CDR1 SGHRS, CDR2 YFSETQ. This CDR3 is CASSPLTDQNTEAFF. Here the CDR3 DNA reads TGCGCCAGCAGCCCCCTCACCGATCAGAACACTGAAGCTTTCTTT.

The rearrangement joins TRBV20-1 to TRBJ2-7; TRBD2 aligns across 8 bases. J lost 7 bases, V lost 6 bases, and 11 bases had no gene match. The CDR3 length is 13 residues. CDR1 DFQATT and CDR2 SNEGSKA come from the germline V gene (reference sequence). The CDR3: CSATGGPIGEQYF. CDR3 in DNA: TGCAGTGCCACGGGGGGGCCCATAGGGGAGCAGTACTTC.

This clone was recorded many times. The rearrangement uses TRBV2 and TRBJ2-3, with 9 nucleotides matching TRBD2. Germline CDR1 is SNHLY and CDR2 is FYNNEI. V gave up 7 bases and J gave up 3 bases; unmatched junction bases: 5. This CDR3 comprises 14 residues. CDR3 nucleotide sequence: TGTGCCAGCAAGCGGGAGGTGGGGACAGATACGCAGTATTTT. Its translation is CASKREVGTDTQYF.

This clone was found many times. This chain connects TRBV29-1 to TRBJ2-1, with unresolved D. This CDR3 is built from 12 residues. CDR1 SQVTM and CDR2 ANQGSEA come from the germline V gene. For the CDR3, the DNA is TGCAGGGGTCCCTCGTGCTACAATGAGCAGTTCTTC. This sequence encodes CRGPSCYNEQFF.

This clone was picked up many times. This chain connects TRBV14 to TRBJ2-7; 7 bases fit TRBD1. The trim removed 2 bases at V and 1 base at J, leaving 5 bases unmatched. The CDR3 spans 15 residues. From germline, CDR1 is SGHDN and CDR2 FVKESK. The CDR3, as DNA: TGTGCCAGCAGCCAAAAACAGGGGTTGTCCTACGAGCAGTACTTC. This translates into CASSQKQGLSYEQYF.

Comment on this clone: Being one base from a much bigger clone, this may be a read error. The chain carries TRBV9 and TRBJ2-2; perhaps TRBD2 as D (6 bases). The CDR3 is made up of 14 amino acids. The V end lost 5 bases, the J end lost 4 bases, and 12 bases lay between the germline ends. The germline V gene has CDR1 SGDLS and CDR2 YYNGEE. DNA of the CDR3: TGTGCCAGCAGGGAGGGATTTAGCACCGGGGAGCTGTTTTTT. Its translation is CASREGFSTGELFF. The full variable domain, its missing parts supplied by reference TRBV9 and TRBJ2-2, is DSGVTQTPKHLITATGQRVTLRCSPRSGDLSVYWYQQSLDQGLQFLIQYYNGEERAKGNILERFSAQQFPDLHSELNLSSLELGDSALYFCASREGFSTGELFFGEGSRLTVL.

This clone showed up many times. The chain joins TRBV2 to TRBJ1-1; D is undetermined. The CDR3 length is 12 residues. Germline loops: CDR1 SNHLY, CDR2 FYNNEI. V gave up 3 bases and J gave up 6 bases, with 8 bases separating them. The CDR3 loop is CASSDRVSEAFF. The CDR3 DNA is TGTGCCAGCAGTGATAGGGTGTCTGAAGCTTTCTTT.

This clone was observed at least ten times. This chain uses TRBV6-1 with TRBJ1-1; no clear D. Trimming cost V 5 bases and J 1 base, with 5 bases left between them. Germline CDR1 is MNHNS and CDR2 is SASEGT. This CDR3 region has 12 residues. The CDR3 sequence: CASSRRNTEAFF. The CDR3 DNA reads TGTGCCAGCAGTCGCAGGAACACTGAAGCTTTCTTT.

A note on this clone: A much larger clone is a single base away; this may be a read error. V gene TRBV10-3 combines with J gene TRBJ2-5, with no clear D. The CDR3 is 14 residues long. The germline gives CDR1 ENHRY, CDR2 SYGVKD. The CDR3 protein is CAISGTAYQDTQYF. CDR3 bases: TGTGCCATCAGTGGAACAGCGTACCAAGATACCCAGTACTTC.

This clone rates as medium-sized (0.01 to 0.1%). This sample also contains other DNA sequences that code for the same CDR3. This chain joins TRBV20-1 and TRBJ2-7; the match to TRBD2 covers 9 bases. CDR3 length equals 14 residues. CDR1 and CDR2 from the germline V gene are DFQATT and SNEGSKA (reference sequence). After removal of 4 bases from V and 2 bases from J, the junction contained 6 bases not matched to a gene. The CDR3 protein is CSAMRASGTYEQYF. CDR3 sequence (DNA): TGCAGTGCTATGAGGGCTAGCGGGACCTACGAGCAGTACTTC.

There are many counts of this clone. The chain uses TRBV6-2 or TRBV6-3 and TRBJ1-5; D uncertain. In germline, CDR1 is MNHEY, CDR2 SVGEGT. The V end lost 6 bases, the J end lost 0 bases, and 15 bases lay between the germline ends. CDR3 size: 16 residues. This chain's CDR3 is CASRDSGAYSNQPQHF. The CDR3 DNA sequence: TGTGCCAGCAGAGACTCGGGCGCATATAGCAATCAGCCCCAGCATTTT.

At least ten counts were recorded for this clone. The CDR3 bases are TGCAGTGTGGCTCCGCGGGACACAGATACGCAGTATTTT. This gives the protein CSVAPRDTDTQYF. The chain carries TRBV20-1 and TRBJ2-3; D is possibly TRBD2 (6 bases). Germline V gene lookup returns CDR1 DFQATT and CDR2 SNEGSKA (reference sequence). The CDR3 contains 13 residues. Trimming shortened V by 7 bases and J by 2 bases, and 13 bases separated the two germline ends.

This clone was observed a handful of times. V is TRBV6-6 and J is TRBJ2-2, with D possibly being TRBD1 or TRBD2 (5 bases each). The length of the CDR3 is 15 residues. The V end lost 2 bases, the J end lost 3 bases, and 10 bases lay between the germline ends. Germline CDR1 MNHNY, CDR2 SVGAGI (reference sequence). The CDR3 region has the DNA TGTGCCAGCAGTTACGCACGGGGCCACACCGGGGAGCTGTTTTTT. Protein: CASSYARGHTGELFF.

This clone was detected ten times or more. One base away lies a much larger clone, so this may be a sequencing read error. The rearrangement joins TRBV6-2 or TRBV6-3 to TRBJ1-6, with 8 bases lining up with TRBD1. CDR3 length: 12 amino acids. From germline, CDR1 is MNHEY and CDR2 SVGEGT. In nucleotides, the CDR3 is TGTGCCAGCAGCCGACAGGGGACACCCCCCCACTTT. This codes for CASSRQGTPPHF.

This clone appeared many times. The genes are TRBV24-1 and TRBJ2-7; TRBD2 might be the D (5 bases). The CDR3 is 13 residues long. CDR1 and CDR2 (germline): KGHDR, SFDVKD. Trimming left V 9 bases short and J 3 bases short, with 14 bases between. CDR3 in DNA: TGTGCCACCTCACTAGGGTCAGGCTACGAGCAGTACTTC. Translating gives CATSLGSGYEQYF.

Comments on this clone: This sequence may be a read error, since a much larger clone differs from it by one base. The sample holds other DNA sequences that translate to the same CDR3. The chain carries TRBV29-1 and TRBJ2-1; possibly TRBD1 for D (6 bases). Germline CDR1 SQVTM, CDR2 ANQGSEA. V lost 6 bases and J 2 bases, leaving 14 bases between the germline ends. The CDR3 sequence is 14 residues long. The CDR3 nucleotides are TGCAGCGTCGCAACAGGGATCGCCTACAATGAGCAGTTCTTC. Encoded protein: CSVATGIAYNEQFF.

The chain carries TRBV4-3 and TRBJ1-6; possibly TRBD1 for D (5 bases). The CDR3 loop spans 15 amino acids. Trimming removed 0 bases at V and 5 bases at J, with 8 bases between. Germline values: CDR1 LGHNA, CDR2 YSLEER. The CDR3 loop reads CASSQEWGNNSPLHF. For the CDR3, the DNA is TGCGCCAGCAGCCAAGAATGGGGGAATAATTCACCCCTCCACTTT.